This T cell receptor (beta chain) was recovered during a study of CD8+ T cells in alopecia areata. Germline V gene data show CDR1 as MGHRA and CDR2 as YSYEKL. V was clipped by 0 bases and J by 3 bases, with 15 bases between them. The CDR3 sequence is 16 residues long. Reverse transcription of extracted RNA yielded cDNA, which provided the sequencing template. TCRdb's table, derived via immunoSEQ multiplex PCR, lists solely in-frame clones and lacks some. The sample consists of 65,000 to 75,000 clones, roughly 44% of them appearing once. Sequenced here: CD8+ T cells sorted from blood, sampled at week 0. The chain employs TRBV4-1 and TRBJ2-7, with a possible D match to TRBD1 (5 bases). The sequence derives from a human donor with alopecia areata. DNA for the CDR3: TGCGCCAGCAGCCAAGATGGGGCGGAGATAGGCTACGAGCAGTACTTC. Protein product: CASSQDGAEIGYEQYF.